The rows below give T cell receptor beta chains drawn from one sample of a study of monozygotic twins with inflammatory bowel disease. TCRdb re-called the 5' RACE reads, yielding one record per CDR3 amino acid sequence without DNA. In total, the table holds approximately 380,000 distinct CDR3 sequences. Sequenced sample: blood. These receptors were collected from a human donor with ulcerative colitis or Crohn's disease, or a healthy co-twin of an affected twin (not recorded which). CDR3s include the opening cysteine and the closing phenylalanine or tryptophan.

j_call cdr3_length v_call cdr3_aa
TRBJ2-3 15 TRBV6-1 CASNPGQGTTDTQYF
TRBJ1-2 13 TRBV20-1 CSASDPGGRGYTF
TRBJ2-1 14 TRBV18 CASSPGLGPNEQFF
TRBJ2-1 15 TRBV12-5 CASGPPRGRDNEQFF
TRBJ2-1 12 TRBV10-3 CAISGQGLGQFF
TRBJ2-1 17 TRBV11-2 CASSPPRVPDVYNEQFF
TRBJ2-7 13 TRBV4-1 CASSPGHSYEQYF
TRBJ1-1 14 TRBV7-3 CASSSGGANTEAFF
TRBJ1-1 12 TRBV20-1 CSADRVGTEAFF
TRBJ1-5 14 TRBV19 CASRRDRSNQPQHF
TRBJ2-7 16 TRBV5-1 CASSVGTGGSTYEQYF
TRBJ1-3 15 TRBV5-1 CASSSTDRAGNTIYF
TRBJ2-5 15 TRBV11-2 CASSLDGVVGETQYF
TRBJ2-7 12 TRBV29-1 CSVRAGSDEQYF
TRBJ2-7 11 TRBV30 CAWSWGYEQYF
TRBJ2-1 18 TRBV6-2/TRBV6-3 CASSFPRSGGAPYNEQFF
TRBJ1-6 16 TRBV4-3 CASSQEFSSYNSPLHF
TRBJ2-4 16 TRBV4-1 CASSQPPGTGKNIQYF
TRBJ2-5 14 TRBV15 CATSGGTPQETQYF
TRBJ2-1 15 TRBV10-3 CAIRQTSGGADEQFF
TRBJ2-5 15 TRBV4-1 CASSQDWPYQETQYF
TRBJ2-7 14 TRBV27 CASSFGRNSYEQYF
TRBJ2-1 16 TRBV29-1 CSVEDYGTGGYNEQFF
TRBJ2-3 14 TRBV7-2 CASSLGGGVDTQYF
TRBJ1-6 13 TRBV20-1 CSASTAYNSPLHF
TRBJ1-6 14 TRBV12-3/TRBV12-4 CASSWALEGSPLHF
TRBJ1-5 16 TRBV7-2 CASSLETGMSNQPQHF
TRBJ2-3 11 TRBV29-1 CSVEARGLQYF
TRBJ2-5 18 TRBV30 CAWSPGLAGGLAQETQYF
TRBJ1-1 17 TRBV5-1 CASSITGTGVRGTEAFF
TRBJ1-2 14 TRBV12-3/TRBV12-4 CASSLQGAPLGYTF
TRBJ2-7 12 TRBV5-1 CASSLIASEQYF
TRBJ2-7 14 TRBV12-3/TRBV12-4 CASSLGGNWDEQYF
TRBJ2-7 15 TRBV28 CASSLFQTGGNEQYF
TRBJ2-2 16 TRBV5-4 CASSLEGDANTGELFF
TRBJ1-6 17 TRBV27 CASTGGEGGSYNSPLHF
TRBJ2-7 15 TRBV12-3/TRBV12-4 CASSSGSIHFYEQYF
TRBJ2-2 16 TRBV5-1 CASSLVIYDNTGELFF
TRBJ2-7 15 TRBV6-5 CASSWTGRGSYEQYF
TRBJ2-3 14 TRBV18 CASSPRTDTDTQYF